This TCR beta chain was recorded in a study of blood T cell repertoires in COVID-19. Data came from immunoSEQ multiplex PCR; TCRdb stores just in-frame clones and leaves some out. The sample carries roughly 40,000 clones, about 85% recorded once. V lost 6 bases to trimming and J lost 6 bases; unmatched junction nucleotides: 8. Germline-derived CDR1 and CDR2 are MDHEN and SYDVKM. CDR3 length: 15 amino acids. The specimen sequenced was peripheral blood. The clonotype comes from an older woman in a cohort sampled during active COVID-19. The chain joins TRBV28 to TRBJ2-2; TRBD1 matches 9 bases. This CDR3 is CASSVPGQGSGELFF. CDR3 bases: TGTGCCAGCAGCGTTCCGGGACAGGGATCCGGGGAGCTGTTTTTT.